The sequence of this T cell receptor (beta chain) was determined in a study of shared clonotypes between healthy human individuals. The study drew all its donors from Caucasian adults living in Nashville, Tennessee. TCRdb's copy holds only in-frame clones and misses some; the assay was immunoSEQ multiplex PCR. This table has more than 400,000 clones, roughly 80% appearing once. This sequence was found in a middle-aged woman in good health. Some clones in this sample may be carry-over from other donors' samples. Source material: PBMCs.

DNA of the CDR3: TGTGCCAGCAGCTCCAGCGGTAAAACCTCCTACGAGCAGTACTTC. Its translation is CASSSSGKTSYEQYF. The rearrangement links TRBV7-9 to TRBJ2-7; maybe TRBD2 (5 bases). Trimming shortened V by 4 bases and J by 0 bases, and 13 bases separated the two germline ends. The V gene's germline CDR1 is SEHNR and CDR2 FQNEAQ (reference sequence). The CDR3 sequence is 15 residues long.